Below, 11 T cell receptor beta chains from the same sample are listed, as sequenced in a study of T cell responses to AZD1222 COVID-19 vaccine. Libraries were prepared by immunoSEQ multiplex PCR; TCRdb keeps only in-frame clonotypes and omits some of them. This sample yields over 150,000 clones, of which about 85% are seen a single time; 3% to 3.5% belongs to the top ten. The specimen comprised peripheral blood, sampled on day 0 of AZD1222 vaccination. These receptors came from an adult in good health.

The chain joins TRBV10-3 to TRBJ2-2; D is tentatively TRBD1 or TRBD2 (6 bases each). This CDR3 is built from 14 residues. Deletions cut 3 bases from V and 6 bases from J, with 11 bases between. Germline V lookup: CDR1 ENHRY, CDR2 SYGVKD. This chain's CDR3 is CAISDYREAGELFF. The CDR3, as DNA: TGTGCCATCAGTGATTACAGGGAGGCCGGGGAGCTGTTTTTT.

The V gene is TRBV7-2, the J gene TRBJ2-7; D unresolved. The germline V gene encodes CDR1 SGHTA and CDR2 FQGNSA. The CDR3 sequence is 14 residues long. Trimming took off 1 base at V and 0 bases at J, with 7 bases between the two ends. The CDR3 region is CASSLEFSSYEQYF. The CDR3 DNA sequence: TGTGCCAGCAGCTTAGAGTTCAGCTCCTACGAGCAGTACTTC.

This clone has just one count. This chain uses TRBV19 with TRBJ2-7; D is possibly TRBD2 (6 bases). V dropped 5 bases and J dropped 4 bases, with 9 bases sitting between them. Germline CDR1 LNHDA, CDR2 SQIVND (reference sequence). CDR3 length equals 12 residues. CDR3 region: CASSPGGYEQYF. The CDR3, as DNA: TGTGCCAGTAGTCCCGGGGGATACGAGCAGTACTTC.

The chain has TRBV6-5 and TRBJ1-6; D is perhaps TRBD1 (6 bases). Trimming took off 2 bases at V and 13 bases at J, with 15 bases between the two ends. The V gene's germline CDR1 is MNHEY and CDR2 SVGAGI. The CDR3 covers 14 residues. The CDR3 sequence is CASSYADSFSPLHF. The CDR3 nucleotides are TGTGCCAGCAGTTACGCGGACAGCTTCTCGCCCCTCCACTTT.

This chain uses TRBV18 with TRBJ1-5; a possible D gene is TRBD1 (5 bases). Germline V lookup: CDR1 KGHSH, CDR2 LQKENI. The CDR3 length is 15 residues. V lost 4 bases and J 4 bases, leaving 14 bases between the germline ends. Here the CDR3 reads CASSQHRDQNQPQHF. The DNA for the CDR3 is TGTGCCAGCTCACAACACCGGGACCAAAATCAGCCCCAGCATTTT.

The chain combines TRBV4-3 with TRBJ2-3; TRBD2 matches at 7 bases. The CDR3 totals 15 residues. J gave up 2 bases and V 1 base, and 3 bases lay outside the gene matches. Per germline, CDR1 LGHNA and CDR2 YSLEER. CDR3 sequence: CASSQGERDTDTQYF. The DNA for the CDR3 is TGCGCCAGCAGCCAAGGAGAGCGGGACACAGATACGCAGTATTTT.

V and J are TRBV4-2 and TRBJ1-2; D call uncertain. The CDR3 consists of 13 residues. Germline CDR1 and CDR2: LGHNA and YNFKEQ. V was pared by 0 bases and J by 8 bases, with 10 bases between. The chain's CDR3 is CASSQEPATGYTF. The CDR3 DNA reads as TGTGCCAGCAGCCAAGAACCGGCCACCGGCTACACCTTC.

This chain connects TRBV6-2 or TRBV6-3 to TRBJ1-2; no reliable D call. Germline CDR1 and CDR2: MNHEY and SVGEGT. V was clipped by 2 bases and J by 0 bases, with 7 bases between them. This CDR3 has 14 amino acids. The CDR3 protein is CASSYAGANYGYTF. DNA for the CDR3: TGTGCCAGCAGTTACGCCGGGGCTAACTATGGCTACACCTTC.

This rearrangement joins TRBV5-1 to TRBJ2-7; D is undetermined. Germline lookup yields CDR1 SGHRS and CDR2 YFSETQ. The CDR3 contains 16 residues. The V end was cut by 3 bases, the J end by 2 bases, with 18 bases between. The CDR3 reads CASSSRPERPPYEQYF. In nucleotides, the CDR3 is TGCGCCAGCAGCTCCCGACCGGAACGACCTCCCTACGAGCAGTACTTC.

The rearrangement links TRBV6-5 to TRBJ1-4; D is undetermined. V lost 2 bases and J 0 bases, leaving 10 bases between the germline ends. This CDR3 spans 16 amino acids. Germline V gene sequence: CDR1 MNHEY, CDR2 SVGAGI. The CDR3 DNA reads TGTGCCAGCAGTTACCAACAGCCTGCAACTAATGAAAAACTGTTTTTT. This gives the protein CASSYQQPATNEKLFF.

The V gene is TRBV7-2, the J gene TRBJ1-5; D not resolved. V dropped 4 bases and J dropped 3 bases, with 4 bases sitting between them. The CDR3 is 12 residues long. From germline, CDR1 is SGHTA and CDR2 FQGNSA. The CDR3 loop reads CASSSFNQPQHF. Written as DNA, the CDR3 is TGTGCCAGCAGCTCCTTCAATCAGCCCCAGCATTTT. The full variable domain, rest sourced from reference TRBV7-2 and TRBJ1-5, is GAGVSQSPSNKVTEKGKDVELRCDPISGHTALYWYRQSLGQGLEFLIYFQGNSAPDKSGLPSDRFSAERTGGSVSTLTIQRTQQEDSAVYLCASSSFNQPQHFGDGTRLSIL.